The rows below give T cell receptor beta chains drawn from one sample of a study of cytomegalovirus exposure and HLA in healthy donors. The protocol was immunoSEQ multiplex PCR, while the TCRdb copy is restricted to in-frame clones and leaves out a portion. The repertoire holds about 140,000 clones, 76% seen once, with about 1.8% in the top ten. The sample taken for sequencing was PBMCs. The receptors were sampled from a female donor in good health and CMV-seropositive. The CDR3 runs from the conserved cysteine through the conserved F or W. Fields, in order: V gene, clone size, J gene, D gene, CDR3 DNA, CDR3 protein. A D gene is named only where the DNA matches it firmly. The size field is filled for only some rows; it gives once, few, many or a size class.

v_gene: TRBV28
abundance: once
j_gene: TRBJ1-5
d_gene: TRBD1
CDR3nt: TGTGCCAGCAATTTCCGGGACAGGGCGAATCAGCCCCAGCATTTT
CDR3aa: CASNFRDRANQPQHF

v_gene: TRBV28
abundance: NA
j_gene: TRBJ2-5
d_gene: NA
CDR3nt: TGTGCCAGCAGCCCGCAGGGGCCGCCCTCCCAAGAGACCCAGTACTTC
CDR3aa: CASSPQGPPSQETQYF

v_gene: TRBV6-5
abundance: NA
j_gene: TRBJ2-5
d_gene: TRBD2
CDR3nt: TGTGCCAGCAGTTCTCCGGGAGGGGGGACCCAGTACTTC
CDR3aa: CASSSPGGGTQYF

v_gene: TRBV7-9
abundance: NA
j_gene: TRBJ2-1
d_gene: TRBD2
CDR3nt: TGTGCCAGCAGCAAGTGGGGAAGCGGGGGGCGGGATGAGCAGTTCTTC
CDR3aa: CASSKWGSGGRDEQFF

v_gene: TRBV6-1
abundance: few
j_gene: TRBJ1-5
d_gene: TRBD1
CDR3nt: TGTGCCAGCAGTGACCCTCGGACAGGGGAGCAGCCCCAGCATTTT
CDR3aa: CASSDPRTGEQPQHF

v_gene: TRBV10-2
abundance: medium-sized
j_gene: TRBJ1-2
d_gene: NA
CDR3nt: TGCGCCAGCAGTGAGTCACTGACGGAGGCCTATGGCTACACCTTC
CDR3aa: CASSESLTEAYGYTF

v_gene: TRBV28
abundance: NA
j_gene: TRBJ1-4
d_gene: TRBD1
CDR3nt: TGTGCCAGCAGTGGCCAGGGGGCAACTAATGAAAAACTGTTTTTT
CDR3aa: CASSGQGATNEKLFF

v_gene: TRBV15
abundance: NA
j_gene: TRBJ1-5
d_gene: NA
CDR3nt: TGTGCCACCAGCTCCGATACGGGCAGGGAAATTCAGCCCCAGCATTTT
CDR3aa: CATSSDTGREIQPQHF

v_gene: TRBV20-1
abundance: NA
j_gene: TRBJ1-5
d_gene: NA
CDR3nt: TGCAGTAGTGCTAGGGAGGGCCTCCAGCATTTT
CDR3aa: CSSAREGLQHF

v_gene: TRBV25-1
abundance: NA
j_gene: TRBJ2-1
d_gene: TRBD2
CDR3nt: TGTGCCAGCAGTGAGACTGGCGGGGGGGCCCACAATGAGCAGTTCTTC
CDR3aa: CASSETGGGAHNEQFF

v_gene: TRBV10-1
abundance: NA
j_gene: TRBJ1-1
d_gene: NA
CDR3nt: TGCGCCAGCAGTGGACCGGGTGAAGCTTTCTTT
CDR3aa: CASSGPGEAFF

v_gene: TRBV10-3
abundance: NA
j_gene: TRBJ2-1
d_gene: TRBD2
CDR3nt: TGTGCCATCGGCAGCGGGGGGGTTATAGACCCTAGTAATGAGCAGTTCTTC
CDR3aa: CAIGSGGVIDPSNEQFF

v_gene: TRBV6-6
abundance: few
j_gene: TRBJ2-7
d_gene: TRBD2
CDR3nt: TGTGCCAGCAGTTACGGACTAGCGGACTACGAGCAGTACTTC
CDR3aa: CASSYGLADYEQYF

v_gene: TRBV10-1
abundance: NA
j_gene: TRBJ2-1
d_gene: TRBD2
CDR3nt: TGCGCCAGCAGTGAGGCGGGAGGGGACAATGAGCAGTTCTTC
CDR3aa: CASSEAGGDNEQFF

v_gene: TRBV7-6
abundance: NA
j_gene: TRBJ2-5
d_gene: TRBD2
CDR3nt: TGTGCCAGCAGCTTAGCGGTTAGGCCTAGCGGGGGGACCCAAGAGACCCAGTACTTC
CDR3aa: CASSLAVRPSGGTQETQYF

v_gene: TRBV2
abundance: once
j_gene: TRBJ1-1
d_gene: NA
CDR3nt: TGTGCCAGCAGGACAGTAGAAGCTTTCTTT
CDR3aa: CASRTVEAFF

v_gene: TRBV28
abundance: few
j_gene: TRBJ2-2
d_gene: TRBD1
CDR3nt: TGTGCCAGCACTCTGGCAGGGGGCCTAACCGGGGAGCTGTTTTTT
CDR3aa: CASTLAGGLTGELFF

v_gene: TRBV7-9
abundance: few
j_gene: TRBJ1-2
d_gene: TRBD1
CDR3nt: TGTGCCAGCAGGGGACAGGATAACCCAAGCTATGGCTACACCTTC
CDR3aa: CASRGQDNPSYGYTF

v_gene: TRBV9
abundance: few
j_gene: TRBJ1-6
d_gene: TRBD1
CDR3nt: TGTGCCAGCAGCGTAATGGGCCAGGGGGCTAATTCACCCCTCCACTTT
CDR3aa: CASSVMGQGANSPLHF

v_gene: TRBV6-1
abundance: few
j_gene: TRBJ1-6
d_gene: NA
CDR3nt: TGTGCCAGCAGTGAAGCGCTAGGGGAGGGTAATTCACCCCTCCACTTT
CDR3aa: CASSEALGEGNSPLHF

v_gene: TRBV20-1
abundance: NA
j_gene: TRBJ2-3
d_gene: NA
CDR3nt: TGCAGTGCTGCCCGGGACTCAACGCAGTATTTT
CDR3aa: CSAARDSTQYF

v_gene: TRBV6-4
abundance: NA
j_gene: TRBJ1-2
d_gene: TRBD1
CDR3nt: TGTGCCAGCAGAGCGGGAGAGGGGGCGAACTATGGCTACACCTTC
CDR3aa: CASRAGEGANYGYTF

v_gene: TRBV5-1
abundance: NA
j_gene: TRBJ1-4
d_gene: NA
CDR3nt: TGCGCCAGCAGCTTGGAGTCAGGGGATTACGAAAAACTGTTTTTT
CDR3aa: CASSLESGDYEKLFF

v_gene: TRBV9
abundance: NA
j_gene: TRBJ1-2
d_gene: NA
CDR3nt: TGTGCCAGCAGCCCAACGACAGGCCAAGCTAACTATGGCTACACCTTC
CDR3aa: CASSPTTGQANYGYTF

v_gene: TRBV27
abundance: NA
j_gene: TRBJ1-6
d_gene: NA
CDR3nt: TGTGCCAGCAGGCCTCAGGGAGGGATTAATTCACCCCTCCACTTT
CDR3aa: CASRPQGGINSPLHF

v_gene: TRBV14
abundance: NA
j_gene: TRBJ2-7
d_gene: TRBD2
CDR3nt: TGTGCCAGCAGCCCTCGTCTAGCGGGGGGCTACGAGCAGTACTTC
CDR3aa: CASSPRLAGGYEQYF

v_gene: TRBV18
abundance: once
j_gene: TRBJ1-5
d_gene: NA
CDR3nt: TGTGCCAGCTCACCTCAGGGCTCCAATCAGCCCCAGCATTTT
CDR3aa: CASSPQGSNQPQHF

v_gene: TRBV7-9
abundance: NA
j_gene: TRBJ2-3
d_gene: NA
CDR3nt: TGTGCCAGCAGCTTCAACCTCCCGGGCACAGATACGCAGTATTTT
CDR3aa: CASSFNLPGTDTQYF

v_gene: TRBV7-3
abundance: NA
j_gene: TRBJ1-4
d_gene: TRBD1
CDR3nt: TGTGCCAGCAGCCGAGGGACAGGGGAAAAACTGTTTTTT
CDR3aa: CASSRGTGEKLFF

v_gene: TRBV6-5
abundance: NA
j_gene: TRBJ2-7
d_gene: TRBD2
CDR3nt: TGTGCCAGCAGCGGACGGACTAGCGGTTCCTACGAGCAGTACTTC
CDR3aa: CASSGRTSGSYEQYF

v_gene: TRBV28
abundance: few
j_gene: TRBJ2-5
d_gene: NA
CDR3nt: TGTGCCAGCACAGCGTGGGAGACCCAGTACTTC
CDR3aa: CASTAWETQYF

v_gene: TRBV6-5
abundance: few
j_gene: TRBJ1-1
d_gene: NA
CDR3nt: TGTGCCAGCAGTACCAGATACACTGAAGCTTTCTTT
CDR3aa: CASSTRYTEAFF

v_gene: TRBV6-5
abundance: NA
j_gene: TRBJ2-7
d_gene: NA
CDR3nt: TGTGCCAGCGTTAGCAAGAACTACGAGCAGTACTTC
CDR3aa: CASVSKNYEQYF

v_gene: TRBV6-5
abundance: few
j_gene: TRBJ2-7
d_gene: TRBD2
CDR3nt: TGTGCCACACACGGGGGGGGCCAGCACGAGCAGTACTTC
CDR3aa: CATHGGGQHEQYF

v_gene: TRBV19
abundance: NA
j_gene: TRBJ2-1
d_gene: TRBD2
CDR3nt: TGTGCCAGTAGGAGCGGGAGTGGAGGATCCTACAATGAGCAGTTCTTC
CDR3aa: CASRSGSGGSYNEQFF

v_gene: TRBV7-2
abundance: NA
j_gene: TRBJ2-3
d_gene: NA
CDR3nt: TGTGCCAGCAGCTCCCCCCCACAAGATACGCAGTATTTT
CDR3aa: CASSSPPQDTQYF

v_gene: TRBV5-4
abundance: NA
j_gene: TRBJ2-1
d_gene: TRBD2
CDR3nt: TGTGCCAGCAGCACGCTAGCGGGAATCAACAATGAGCAGTTCTTC
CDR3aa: CASSTLAGINNEQFF

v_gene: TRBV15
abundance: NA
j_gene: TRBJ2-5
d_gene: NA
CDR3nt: TGTGCCACCAGCAGAGTAATGGACACTAAAGAGACCCAGTACTTC
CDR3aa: CATSRVMDTKETQYF

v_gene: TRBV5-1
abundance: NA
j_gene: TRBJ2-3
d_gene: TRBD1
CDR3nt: TGCGCCAGCAGCTGGACAGGGGGCATGACAGATACGCAGTATTTT
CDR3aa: CASSWTGGMTDTQYF

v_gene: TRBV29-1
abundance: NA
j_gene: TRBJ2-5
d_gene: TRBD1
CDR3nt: TGCAGCGTTGAACTGGGACAGGGGTGGGAGACCCAGTACTTC
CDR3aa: CSVELGQGWETQYF